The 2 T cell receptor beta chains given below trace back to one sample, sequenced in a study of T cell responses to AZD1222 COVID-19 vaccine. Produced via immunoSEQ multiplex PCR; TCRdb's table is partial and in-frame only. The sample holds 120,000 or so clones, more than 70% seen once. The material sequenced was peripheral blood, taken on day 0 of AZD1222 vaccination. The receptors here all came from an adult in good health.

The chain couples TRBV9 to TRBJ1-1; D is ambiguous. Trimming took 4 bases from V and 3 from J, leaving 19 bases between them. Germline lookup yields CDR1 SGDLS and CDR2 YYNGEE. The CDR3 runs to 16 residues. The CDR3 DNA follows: TGTGCCAGCAGCCAAGGAGGACGGCCCGGGTACACTGAAGCTTTCTTT. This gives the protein CASSQGGRPGYTEAFF.

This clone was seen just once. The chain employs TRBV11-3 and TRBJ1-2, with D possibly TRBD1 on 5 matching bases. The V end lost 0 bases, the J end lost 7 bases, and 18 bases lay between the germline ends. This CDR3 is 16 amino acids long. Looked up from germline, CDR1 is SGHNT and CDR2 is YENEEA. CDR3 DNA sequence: TGTGCCAGCAGCTTAGATGGGTCAGGGATGGTGAGTGGCTACACCTTC. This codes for CASSLDGSGMVSGYTF.